The clone carrying this T cell receptor (beta chain) was recorded once. The data derive from a study of blood T cell repertoires in COVID-19. Study-wide context: Italy, Spain and the United States were the sources of the convalescent and acute COVID-19 samples.

Source study methods: Amplification from reference gene primers served as the basis for estimated nucleated cell counts. This table comes from immunoSEQ multiplex PCR, and its TCRdb copy is limited to in-frame clones, with some not included. V and J calls and clone size are copied from that table; D and trimming were computed from the DNA. The sample yields tens of thousands of clones, around 90% seen once. The sample consisted of peripheral blood. The origin of this receptor is a man aged 45-65 years with COVID-19, enrolled during active disease.

The DNA for the CDR3 is TGCAGCGTTGAAGTTGGGGGCGAGTATGGCTACACCTTC. Protein sequence: CSVEVGGEYGYTF. V gene TRBV29-1 combines with J gene TRBJ1-2; a possible D gene is TRBD1 (6 bases). The CDR3 totals 13 residues. V was pared by 1 base and J by 5 bases, with 11 bases between. CDR1 is SQVTM, CDR2 ANQGSEA, per germline.